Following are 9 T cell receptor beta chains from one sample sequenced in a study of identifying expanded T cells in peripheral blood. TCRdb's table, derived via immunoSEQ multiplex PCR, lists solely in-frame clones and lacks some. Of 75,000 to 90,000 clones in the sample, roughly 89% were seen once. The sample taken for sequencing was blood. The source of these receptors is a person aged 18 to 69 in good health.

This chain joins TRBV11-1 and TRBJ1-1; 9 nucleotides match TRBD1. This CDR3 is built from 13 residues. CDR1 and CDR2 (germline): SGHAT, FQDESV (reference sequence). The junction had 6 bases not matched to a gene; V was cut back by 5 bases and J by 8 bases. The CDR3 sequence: CASSATGGLEAFF. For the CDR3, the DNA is TGTGCCAGCAGCGCGACAGGGGGTTTAGAAGCTTTCTTT.

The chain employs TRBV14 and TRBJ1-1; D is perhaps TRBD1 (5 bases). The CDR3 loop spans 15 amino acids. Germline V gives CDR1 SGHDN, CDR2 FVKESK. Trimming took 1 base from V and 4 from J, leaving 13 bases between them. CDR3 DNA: TGTGCCAGCAGCCAAGGGTGGGGCGTAGGCACTGAAGCTTTCTTT. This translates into CASSQGWGVGTEAFF.

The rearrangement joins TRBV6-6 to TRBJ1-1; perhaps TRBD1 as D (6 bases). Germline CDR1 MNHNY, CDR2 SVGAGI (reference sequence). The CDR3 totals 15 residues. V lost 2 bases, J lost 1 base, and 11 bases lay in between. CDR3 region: CASSYPDSPNTEAFF. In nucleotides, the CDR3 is TGTGCCAGCAGTTACCCGGACAGTCCGAACACTGAAGCTTTCTTT.

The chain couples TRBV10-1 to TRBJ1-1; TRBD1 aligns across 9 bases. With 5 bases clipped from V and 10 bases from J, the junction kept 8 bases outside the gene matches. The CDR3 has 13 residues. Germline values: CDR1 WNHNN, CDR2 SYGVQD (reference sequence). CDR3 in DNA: TGCGCCAGCAGTCCCGGACAGGGGAGGAGAGCTTTCTTT. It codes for CASSPGQGRRAFF.

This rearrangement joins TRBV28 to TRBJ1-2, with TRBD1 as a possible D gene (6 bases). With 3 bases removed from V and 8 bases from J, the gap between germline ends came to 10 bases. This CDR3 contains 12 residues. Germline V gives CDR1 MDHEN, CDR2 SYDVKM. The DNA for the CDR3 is TGTGCCAGCAGTTTCCGCGGGGGCGGCTACACCTTC. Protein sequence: CASSFRGGGYTF.

Here the CDR3 reads CASSEIGTGYEQYF. CDR3 nucleotides: TGTGCCAGCAGTGAAATCGGGACGGGGTACGAGCAGTACTTC. This chain links TRBV2 with TRBJ2-7; D is perhaps TRBD1 or TRBD2 (5 bases each). The V gene lost 2 bases and the J gene lost 4 bases, with 12 bases spanning the gap. CDR3 size: 14 residues. CDR1 SNHLY and CDR2 FYNNEI come from the germline V gene.

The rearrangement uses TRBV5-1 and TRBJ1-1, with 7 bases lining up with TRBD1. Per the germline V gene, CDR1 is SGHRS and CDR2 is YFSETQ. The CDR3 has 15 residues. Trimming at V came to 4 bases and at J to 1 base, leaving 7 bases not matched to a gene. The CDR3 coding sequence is TGCGCCAGCAGCACCCCACAGGGGAGGAACACTGAAGCTTTCTTT. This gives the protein CASSTPQGRNTEAFF.

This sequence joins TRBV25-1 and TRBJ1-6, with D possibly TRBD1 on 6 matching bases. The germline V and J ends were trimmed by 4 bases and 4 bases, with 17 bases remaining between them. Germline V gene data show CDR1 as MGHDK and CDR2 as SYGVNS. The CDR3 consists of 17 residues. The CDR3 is CASSVGGGSLYNSPLHF. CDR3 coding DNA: TGTGCCAGCAGTGTTGGAGGGGGAAGCCTGTATAATTCACCCCTCCACTTT.

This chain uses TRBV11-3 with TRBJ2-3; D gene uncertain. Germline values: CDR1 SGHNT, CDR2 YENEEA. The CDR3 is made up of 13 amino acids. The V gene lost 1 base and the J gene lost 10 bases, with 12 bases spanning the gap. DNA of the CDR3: TGTGCCAGCAGCTTAGCAAATACCAATCCGCAGTATTTT. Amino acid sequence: CASSLANTNPQYF.